These T cell receptor beta chains were read from a single sample in a study of blood T cell repertoires in COVID-19. Sequencing used immunoSEQ multiplex PCR; TCRdb keeps in-frame clones, though not all of them. This sample has 200,000 to 250,000 clones, with 86% found just once. Sequencing input: PBMCs or T cells enriched from blood (not recorded which). Receptor source: a woman aged 50 to 60 who had recovered from COVID-19. The conserved cysteine and the conserved F or W are not part of the CDR3 here. The D gene is left open where the match is weak. Clone size is shown for a subset of rows, as once, few, many or a class of expanded clone.

size,J,V,D,length,CDR3
NA,TRBJ2-4,TRBV10-1,TRBD2,17,ASSFHRHSGGGAENIQY
NA,TRBJ2-3,TRBV7-4,NA,14,ASSLGRPQTADTQY
NA,TRBJ1-1,TRBV19,TRBD1,12,ASIRTGLGTEAF
NA,TRBJ1-6,TRBV10-3,NA,13,AISESGRANSPLH
few,TRBJ1-5,TRBV6-5,NA,12,ASAREKNNQPQH
NA,TRBJ1-2,TRBV14,NA,13,ASSQEGTFNYGYT
NA,TRBJ1-4,TRBV7-9,NA,11,ASSPPVNEKLF
NA,TRBJ2-1,TRBV7-3,NA,13,ASSSRESSYNEQF
NA,TRBJ1-2,TRBV5-4,NA,13,ASSPGGSTGYGYT
NA,TRBJ2-1,TRBV11-3,NA,13,ASRFPGTPYNEQF
once,TRBJ1-2,TRBV29-1,NA,9,SVVFGNGYT
NA,TRBJ2-7,TRBV9,NA,12,ASSTGHTTYEQY
once,TRBJ2-3,TRBV10-1,NA,12,ASSDRAYTDTQY